This entry features one TCR beta chain sequence. The data belong to a study of early stage breast cancer tumors. About the research overall: ER+/PR+/HER2- status applied to about 80% of the 16 invasive breast tumors.

Profiling relied on immunoSEQ multiplex PCR, and the TCRdb table lists in-frame clones only, not all of them. The table has tens of thousands of clones, more than 60% seen once. Germline CDR1 and CDR2: SGHRS and YFSETQ. V gave up 1 base and J gave up 1 base, with 6 bases separating them. CDR3 length: 15 amino acids. Sequenced input: blood. This receptor was obtained from a person in their sixties with breast cancer. The chain uses TRBV5-1 and TRBJ2-6; D is undetermined. The DNA of the CDR3 is TGCGCCAGCAGCTTGCGGAGTTCTGGGGCCAACGTCCTGACTTTC. Protein product: CASSLRSSGANVLTF.